Listed here are 7 T cell receptor beta chains from one sample, sequenced in a study of blood T cell repertoires in COVID-19. Using immunoSEQ multiplex PCR, the repertoire was profiled, and TCRdb retains in-frame clones only, with some absent. The sample has over 85,000 clones; over 75% are singletons. Sequencing was done on a sample of peripheral blood. These receptor sequences come from an elderly woman with acute or convalescent COVID-19.

The chain has TRBV10-2 and TRBJ1-5; D gene ambiguous. Germline V lookup: CDR1 WSHSY, CDR2 SAAADI. This CDR3 contains 13 residues. The V gene lost 4 bases and the J gene lost 4 bases, with 8 bases spanning the gap. CDR3 nucleotides: TGCGCCAGCAGTGTGGCAGATAATCAGCCCCAGCATTTT. This codes for CASSVADNQPQHF.

CDR3 DNA: TGTGCCAGCAGCTTAGTCCAGCGGGAGTCGGACGAGCAGTACTTC. It is translated as CASSLVQRESDEQYF. The J gene is TRBJ2-7, the V gene TRBV7-2, with 8 bases fitting TRBD2. This CDR3 spans 15 amino acids. With V trimmed by 1 base and J by 5 bases, 7 bases remained unmatched. Germline lookup yields CDR1 SGHTA and CDR2 FQGNSA.

This chain connects TRBV7-9 to TRBJ2-5; TRBD2 matches 9 bases. This CDR3 is 16 amino acids long. Trimming cost V 1 base and J 5 bases; bases outside gene matches: 8. Germline CDR1 SEHNR, CDR2 FQNEAQ (reference sequence). The CDR3 region is CASSLDTAGGRETQYF. CDR3 in DNA: TGTGCCAGCAGCTTAGACACAGCGGGGGGACGGGAGACCCAGTACTTC.

The rearrangement links TRBV4-2 to TRBJ2-6, with D possibly TRBD1 on 6 matching bases. CDR1 is LGHNA, CDR2 YNFKEQ, per germline. Deletions cut 4 bases from V and 1 base from J, with 8 bases between. The CDR3 covers 15 residues. CDR3 in DNA: TGTGCCAGCAGCCTCACAGGGTCTGGGGCCAACGTCCTGACTTTC. Its translation is CASSLTGSGANVLTF.

V gene TRBV5-5 combines with J gene TRBJ1-6, with a tentative D call TRBD1 (6 bases). Germline CDR1 is SGHKS and CDR2 is YYEKEE (reference sequence). Trimming stripped 2 bases from V and 10 bases from J, with 28 bases between. The CDR3 consists of 19 residues. DNA for the CDR3: TGTGCCAGCAGCTTTTGGTTTTATAGTCAGGGGCGTCGCCAATCACCCCTCCACTTT. It is translated as CASSFWFYSQGRRQSPLHF.

The chain links TRBV19 to TRBJ1-1; D is unresolved. Looked up from germline, CDR1 is LNHDA and CDR2 is SQIVND (reference sequence). CDR3 length: 13 amino acids. Trimming stripped 3 bases from V and 0 bases from J, with 5 bases between. The CDR3 region is CASSIRVNTEAFF. For the CDR3, the DNA is TGTGCCAGTAGTATTCGAGTGAACACTGAAGCTTTCTTT.

This chain joins TRBV6-1 and TRBJ2-3, with D perhaps TRBD2 (5 bases). Trimming left V 1 base short and J 0 bases short, with 11 bases between. CDR1 is MNHNS, CDR2 SASEGT, per germline. There are 16 residues in the CDR3. CDR3 region: CASSEDRLASTDTQYF. The CDR3 DNA is TGTGCCAGCAGTGAAGATAGGCTAGCTAGCACAGATACGCAGTATTTT.